Here is one T cell receptor (beta chain) with its context. Its antigen is unidentified. Via MiXCR, TCRdb re-called the multiplex PCR reads, giving one row per CDR3 protein. Of approximately 230,000 distinct CDR3 sequences listed, 30% to 35% are singletons. Samples came from axillary lymph nodes draining the breast cancer. This entry comes from a study of breast tumors, draining lymph nodes, adjacent tissues. Broader study findings: Tumors had less TCR diversity than lymph nodes, more than nontumor tissue. Data only fit, rather than demonstrated, lymph node origin of most tumor T cells.

Germline-derived CDR1 and CDR2 are KGHSY and FQNENV. V gave up 6 bases and J gave up 4 bases; unmatched junction bases: 10. This CDR3 has 16 residues. Sequencing input: axillary lymph node tissue. This receptor was identified in a female donor with breast cancer. Some clones in this sample may be carry-over from other donors' samples. The V gene is TRBV16, the J gene TRBJ2-1, with 9 bases fitting TRBD1. CDR3 residues: CASSETGTGMYNEQFF. The CDR3 DNA is TGTGCCAGCAGTGAGACCGGGACAGGGATGTACAATGAGCAGTTCTTC. Full variable domain (missing parts from reference TRBV16 and TRBJ2-1): GEEVAQTPKHLVRGEGQKAKLYCAPIKGHSYVFWYQQVLKNEFKFLISFQNENVFDETGMPKERFSAKCLPNSPCSLEIQATKLEDSAVYFCASSETGTGMYNEQFFGPGTRLTVL.